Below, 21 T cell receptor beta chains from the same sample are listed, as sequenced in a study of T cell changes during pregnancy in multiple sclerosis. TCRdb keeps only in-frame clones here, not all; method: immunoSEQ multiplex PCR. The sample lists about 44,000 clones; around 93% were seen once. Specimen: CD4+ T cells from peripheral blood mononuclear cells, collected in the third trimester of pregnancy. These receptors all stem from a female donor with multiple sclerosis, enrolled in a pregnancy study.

The CDR3 bases are TGTGCCAGCAGTTACTTCGGGACAGGGATTCGCTACGAGCAGTACTTC. Its translation is CASSYFGTGIRYEQYF. The chain carries TRBV6-5 and TRBJ2-7, with TRBD1 matching over 9 bases. After removal of 1 base from V and 3 bases from J, the junction contained 7 bases not matched to a gene. Germline CDR1 MNHEY, CDR2 SVGAGI. CDR3 size: 16 residues.

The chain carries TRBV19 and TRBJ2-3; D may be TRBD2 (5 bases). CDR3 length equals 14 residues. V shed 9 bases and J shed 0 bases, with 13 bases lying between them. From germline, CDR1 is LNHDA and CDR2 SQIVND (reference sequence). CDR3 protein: CASAWRGSTDTQYF. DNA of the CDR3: TGTGCCAGCGCGTGGAGAGGGAGCACAGATACGCAGTATTTT.

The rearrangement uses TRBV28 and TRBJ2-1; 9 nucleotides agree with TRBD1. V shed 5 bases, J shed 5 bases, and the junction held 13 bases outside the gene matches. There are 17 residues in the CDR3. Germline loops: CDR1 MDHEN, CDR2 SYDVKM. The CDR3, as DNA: TGTGCCAGCAGTCCCTTACAGGGGGCTGGACGCCACAATGAGCAGTTCTTC. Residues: CASSPLQGAGRHNEQFF.

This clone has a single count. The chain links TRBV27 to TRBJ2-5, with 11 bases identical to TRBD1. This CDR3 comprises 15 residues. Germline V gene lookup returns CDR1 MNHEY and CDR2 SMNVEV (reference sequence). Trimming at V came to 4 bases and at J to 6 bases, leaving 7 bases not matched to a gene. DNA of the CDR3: TGTGCCAGCAGTTATGGACAGGGGGCAGCGAAGACCCAGTACTTC. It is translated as CASSYGQGAAKTQYF.

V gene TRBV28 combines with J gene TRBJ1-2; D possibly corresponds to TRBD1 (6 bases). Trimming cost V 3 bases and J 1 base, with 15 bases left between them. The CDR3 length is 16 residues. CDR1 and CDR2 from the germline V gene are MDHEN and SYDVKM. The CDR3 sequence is CASSFHRTENNYGYTF. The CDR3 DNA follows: TGTGCCAGCAGTTTTCATCGGACAGAAAATAACTATGGCTACACCTTC.

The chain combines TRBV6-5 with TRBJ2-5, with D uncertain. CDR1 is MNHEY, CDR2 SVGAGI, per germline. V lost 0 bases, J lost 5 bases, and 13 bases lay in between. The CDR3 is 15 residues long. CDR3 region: CASSYSGVLKETQYF. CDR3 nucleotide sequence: TGTGCCAGCAGTTACTCCGGAGTTCTTAAGGAGACCCAGTACTTC.

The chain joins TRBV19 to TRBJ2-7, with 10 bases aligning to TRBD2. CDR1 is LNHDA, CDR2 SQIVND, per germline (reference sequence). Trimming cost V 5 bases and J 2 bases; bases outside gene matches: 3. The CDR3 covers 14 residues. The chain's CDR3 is CASSDSGRAYEQYF. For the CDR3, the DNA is TGTGCCAGTAGTGACAGCGGGAGGGCCTACGAGCAGTACTTC.

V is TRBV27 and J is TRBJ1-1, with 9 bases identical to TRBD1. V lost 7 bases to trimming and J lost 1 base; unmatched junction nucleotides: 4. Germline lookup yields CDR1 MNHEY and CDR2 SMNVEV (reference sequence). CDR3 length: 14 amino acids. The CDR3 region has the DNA TGTGCCAGCAATAACAGGGGGCCGAACACTGAAGCTTTCTTT. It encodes CASNNRGPNTEAFF.

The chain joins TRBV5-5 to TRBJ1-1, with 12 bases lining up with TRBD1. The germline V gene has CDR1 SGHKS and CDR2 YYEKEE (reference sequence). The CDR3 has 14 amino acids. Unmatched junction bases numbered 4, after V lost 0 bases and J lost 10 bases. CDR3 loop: CASSLGWDRGRAFF. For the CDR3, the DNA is TGTGCCAGCAGCTTGGGATGGGACAGGGGGCGAGCTTTCTTT.

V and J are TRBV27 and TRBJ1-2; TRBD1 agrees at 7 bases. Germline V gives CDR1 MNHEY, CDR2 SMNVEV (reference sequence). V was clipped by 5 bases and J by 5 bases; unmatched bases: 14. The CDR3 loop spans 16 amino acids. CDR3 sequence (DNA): TGTGCCAGCAGTCGAACAACAGGGGCCTTGGGGTATGGCTACACCTTC. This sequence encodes CASSRTTGALGYGYTF.

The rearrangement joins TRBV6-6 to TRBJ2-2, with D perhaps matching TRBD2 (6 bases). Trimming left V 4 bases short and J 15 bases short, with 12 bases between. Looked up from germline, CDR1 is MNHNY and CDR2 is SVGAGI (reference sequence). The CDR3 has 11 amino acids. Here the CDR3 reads CASSFRDLMFF. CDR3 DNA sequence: TGTGCCAGCAGTTTCCGGGACTTGATGTTTTTT.

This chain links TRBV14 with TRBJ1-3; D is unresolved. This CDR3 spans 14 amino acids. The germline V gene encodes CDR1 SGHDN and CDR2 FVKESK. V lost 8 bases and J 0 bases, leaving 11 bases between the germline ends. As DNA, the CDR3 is TGTGCCAGCTCGGCCCAGGTCTCTGGAAACACCATATATTTT. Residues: CASSAQVSGNTIYF.

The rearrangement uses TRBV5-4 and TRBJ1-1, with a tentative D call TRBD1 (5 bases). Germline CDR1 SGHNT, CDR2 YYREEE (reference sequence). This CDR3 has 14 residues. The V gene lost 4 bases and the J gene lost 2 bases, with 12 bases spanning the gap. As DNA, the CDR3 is TGTGCCAGCAGCCCGCGGGGGGAAAACACTGAAGCTTTCTTT. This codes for CASSPRGENTEAFF.

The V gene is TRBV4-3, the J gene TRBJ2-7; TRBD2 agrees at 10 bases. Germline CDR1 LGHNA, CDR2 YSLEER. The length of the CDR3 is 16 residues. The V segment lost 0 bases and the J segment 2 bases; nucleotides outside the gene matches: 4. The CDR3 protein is CASSQEASGSAYEQYF. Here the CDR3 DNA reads TGCGCCAGCAGCCAAGAGGCTAGCGGGAGCGCCTACGAGCAGTACTTC.

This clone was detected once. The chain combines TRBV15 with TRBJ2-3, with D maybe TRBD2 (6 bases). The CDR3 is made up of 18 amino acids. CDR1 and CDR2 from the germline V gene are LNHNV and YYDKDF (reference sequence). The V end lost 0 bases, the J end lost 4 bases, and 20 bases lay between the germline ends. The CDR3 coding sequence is TGTGCCACCAGCAGAGATATAAGCGGAGCTACGGGGGCAGATACGCAGTATTTT. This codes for CATSRDISGATGADTQYF. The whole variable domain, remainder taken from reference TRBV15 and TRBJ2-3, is DAMVIQNPRYQVTQFGKPVTLSCSQTLNHNVMYWYQQKSSQAPKLLFHYYDKDFNNEADTPDNFQSRRPNTSFCFLDIRSPGLGDTAMYLCATSRDISGATGADTQYFGPGTRLTVL.

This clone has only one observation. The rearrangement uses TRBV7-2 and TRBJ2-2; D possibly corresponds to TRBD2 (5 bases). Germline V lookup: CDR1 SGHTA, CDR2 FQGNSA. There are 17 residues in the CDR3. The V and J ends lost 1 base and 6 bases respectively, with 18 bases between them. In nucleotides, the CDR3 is TGTGCCAGCAGCTTAGTACGGGCGGGCCCCGTGTCCGGGGAGCTGTTTTTT. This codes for CASSLVRAGPVSGELFF.

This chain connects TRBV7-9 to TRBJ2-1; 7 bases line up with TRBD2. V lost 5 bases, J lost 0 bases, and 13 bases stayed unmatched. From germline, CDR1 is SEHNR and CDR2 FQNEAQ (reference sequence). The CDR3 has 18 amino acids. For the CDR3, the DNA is TGTGCCAGCAGCCTATTTACCTTCGGGAGGAGCTCCTACAATGAGCAGTTCTTC. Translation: CASSLFTFGRSSYNEQFF.

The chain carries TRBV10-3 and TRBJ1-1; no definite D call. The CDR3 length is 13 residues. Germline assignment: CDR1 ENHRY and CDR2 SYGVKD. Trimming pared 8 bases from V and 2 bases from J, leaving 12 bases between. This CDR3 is CAISRQSNTEAFF. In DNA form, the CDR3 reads TGTGCCATCTCGAGGCAGAGTAACACTGAAGCTTTCTTT.

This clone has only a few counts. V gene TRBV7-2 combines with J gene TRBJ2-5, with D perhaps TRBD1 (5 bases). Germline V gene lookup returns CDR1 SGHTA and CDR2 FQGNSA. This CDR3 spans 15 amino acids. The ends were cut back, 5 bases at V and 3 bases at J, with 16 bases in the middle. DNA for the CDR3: TGTGCCAGCAGCAATAGGGGTCGGACGGAAGAGACCCAGTACTTC. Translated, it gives CASSNRGRTEETQYF.

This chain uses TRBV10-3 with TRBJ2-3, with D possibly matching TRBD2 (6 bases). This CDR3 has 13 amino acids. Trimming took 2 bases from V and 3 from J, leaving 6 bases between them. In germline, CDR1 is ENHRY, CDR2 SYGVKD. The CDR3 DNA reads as TGTGCCATCAGTGAGGGGGGGACAGATACGCAGTATTTT. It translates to CAISEGGTDTQYF.

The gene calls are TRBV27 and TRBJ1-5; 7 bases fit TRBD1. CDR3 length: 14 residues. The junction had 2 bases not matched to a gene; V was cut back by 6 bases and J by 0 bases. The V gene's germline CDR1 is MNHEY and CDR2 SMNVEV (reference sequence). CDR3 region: CASRGTASNQPQHF. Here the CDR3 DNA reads TGTGCCAGCAGGGGGACAGCTAGCAATCAGCCCCAGCATTTT.